Presented here are 25 T cell receptor beta chains from one specimen sequenced in a study of regulatory T cells in long-lasting Graves disease. With iRepertoire HTBI primers and Arm-PCR of CDR3 regions, TCR beta libraries were built. TCRdb analysed the multiplex PCR reads with MiXCR anew, one entry per CDR3 protein. The sample records about 320,000 distinct CDR3 sequences, about 20% being singletons. Specified time point: newly diagnosed GD, antithyroid drugs for less than 3 months. RNA extracted from PBMCs served as the sequencing template. Source: peripheral blood mononuclear cells (PBMCs), taken at new diagnosis, from a patient treated with antithyroid drugs. The receptors here all came from a female donor with Graves disease.

This clonotype was observed a few times. The genes are TRBV11-1 and TRBJ2-1; TRBD1 matches at 10 bases. The J segment lost 3 bases and the V segment lost 2 bases, leaving 13 bases of the junction unmatched. The CDR3 has 19 residues. The germline gives CDR1 SGHAT, CDR2 FQDESV (reference sequence). The CDR3 protein is CASSLRSTTGGAYYNEQFF. The DNA of the CDR3 is TGTGCCAGCAGCTTAAGGTCTACGACAGGGGGCGCCTACTACAATGAGCAGTTCTTC.

Of note for this clonotype: A much bigger clone sits one base away, suggesting this may be a read error. The rearrangement links TRBV20-1 to TRBJ2-2; 13 bases match TRBD2. This CDR3 has 17 amino acids. CDR1 DFQATT and CDR2 SNEGSKA come from the germline V gene (reference sequence). The CDR3 loop is CSARGPRTSGSTGELLF. CDR3 DNA sequence: TGCAGTGCTAGAGGACCAAGGACTAGCGGGAGCACCGGGGAGCTGCTTTTT.

J is TRBJ2-7 and V is TRBV6-2 or TRBV6-3; D might be TRBD1 or TRBD2, each matching 5 bases. CDR1 and CDR2 (germline): MNHEY, SVGEGT. The ends were cut back, 3 bases at V and 3 bases at J, with 12 bases in the middle. The CDR3 totals 14 residues. In DNA form, the CDR3 reads TGTGCCAGCAGTTATAGTGGGACCCACTACGAGCAGTACTTC. Residues: CASSYSGTHYEQYF.

A remark on this clonotype: A clone one base away is much larger, so this may be a read error. The CDR3 bases are TGTACCAGCAGTTTCCCCCTCGGGACGGCTAATTCACCCCTCCACTTT. It yields the protein CTSSFPLGTANSPLHF. V and J are TRBV28 and TRBJ1-6; maybe TRBD1 (5 bases). The CDR3 runs 16 residues. The germline CDR1 and CDR2 sequences are MDHEN and SYDVKM.

In this sample, this clonotype turned up a few times. At one of its ends the junction is not consistent with the germline gene, which may arise from a read error. This chain connects TRBV7-7 to TRBJ2-1, with a possible D match to TRBD1 (6 bases). This CDR3 has 14 residues. Looked up from germline, CDR1 is SSHAT and CDR2 is FNYEAQ (reference sequence). CDR3 amino acids: CASSLRGPGDEQFF. In nucleotides, the CDR3 is TGTGCTAGCAGCTTGAGAGGGCCAGGGGATGAGCAGTTCTTC.

Many counts were recorded for this clonotype. The chain joins TRBV12-5 to TRBJ1-6; 7 nucleotides align to TRBD1. Germline CDR1 reads LGHNT; CDR2 reads FRNRAP. The J segment lost 11 bases and the V segment lost 3 bases, leaving 7 bases of the junction unmatched. CDR3 length: 14 residues. As DNA, the CDR3 is TGTGCTAGTGGTTTAGCACAGGGGTTTACACCCCTCCACTTT. Residues: CASGLAQGFTPLHF.

This clonotype occurred many times. The genes are TRBV15 and TRBJ2-5, with a weak D call TRBD2 (6 bases). V lost 5 bases, J lost 5 bases, and 15 bases lay in between. Germline V lookup: CDR1 LNHNV, CDR2 YYDKDF (reference sequence). The CDR3 sequence is 14 residues long. The CDR3 DNA reads as TGTGCCACCAGCCCCCAGGGACTTCGGGAGACCCAGTACTTC. Its protein is CATSPQGLRETQYF.

The table lists this clonotype with many counts. The chain is built from TRBV6-2 or TRBV6-3 and TRBJ1-5; weak D call: TRBD1 (5 bases). Deletions cut 4 bases from V and 4 bases from J, with 11 bases between. The germline V gene encodes CDR1 MNHEY and CDR2 SVGEGT. The CDR3 consists of 14 residues. CDR3 sequence: CASSWGRGNQPQHF. CDR3 nucleotide sequence: TGTGCCAGCAGTTGGGGACGGGGGAATCAGCCCCAGCATTTT.

This clonotype occurred many times. This sequence joins TRBV6-1 and TRBJ2-7, with 9 bases matching TRBD1. Germline V lookup: CDR1 MNHNS, CDR2 SASEGT. Unmatched junction bases numbered 7, after V lost 6 bases and J lost 7 bases. The CDR3 has 13 amino acids. The CDR3 spells CASRLQGAREQYF. The CDR3 DNA sequence: TGTGCCAGCAGACTACAGGGGGCCAGAGAGCAGTACTTC.

This chain uses TRBV6-5 with TRBJ2-7, with unresolved D. Germline CDR1 MNHEY, CDR2 SVGAGI. V lost 0 bases, J lost 9 bases, and 12 bases lay in between. The length of the CDR3 is 13 residues. This CDR3 is CASSYSFVTGQYF. As DNA, the CDR3 is TGTGCCAGCAGTTACTCCTTTGTTACGGGGCAGTACTTC.

This clonotype came up many times. The chain uses TRBV19 and TRBJ1-5; D not certain. This CDR3 comprises 13 residues. CDR1 LNHDA and CDR2 SQIVND come from the germline V gene (reference sequence). V was shortened by 3 bases and J by 7 bases, with 10 bases between the two germline ends. The CDR3 spells CASSIQIGQPQHF. DNA of the CDR3: TGTGCCAGTAGTATCCAGATTGGCCAGCCCCAGCATTTT.

This clonotype was detected many times. The genes are TRBV27 and TRBJ1-5; D gene unclear. This CDR3 region has 13 residues. Germline assignment: CDR1 MNHEY and CDR2 SMNVEV (reference sequence). Trimming stripped 6 bases from V and 3 bases from J, with 9 bases between. The CDR3 spells CASSWAVNQPQHF. The CDR3 coding sequence is TGTGCCAGCAGCTGGGCAGTCAATCAGCCCCAGCATTTT.

This clonotype showed up many times. The V call is TRBV28, the J call TRBJ1-2, with 12 positions matching TRBD1. Germline trimming cut 3 bases from V and 8 bases from J; bases unmatched to any gene: 7. The germline V gene has CDR1 MDHEN and CDR2 SYDVKM. The CDR3 is made up of 15 amino acids. The CDR3 reads CASSFGTGGEGGYTF. The DNA of the CDR3 is TGTGCCAGCAGTTTTGGGACAGGGGGCGAAGGGGGCTACACCTTC.

This clonotype showed up many times. The chain links TRBV15 to TRBJ2-1; tentatively, D is TRBD2 (7 bases). The V end was cut by 0 bases, the J end by 2 bases, with 11 bases between. This CDR3 contains 16 residues. CDR1 is LNHNV, CDR2 YYDKDF, per germline (reference sequence). This chain's CDR3 is CATSRDGGGAYNEQFF. CDR3 DNA: TGTGCCACCAGCAGAGATGGGGGGGGCGCCTACAATGAGCAGTTCTTC. Using reference TRBV15 and TRBJ2-1 for the parts outside the CDR3, the full variable domain is DAMVIQNPRYQVTQFGKPVTLSCSQTLNHNVMYWYQQKSSQAPKLLFHYYDKDFNNEADTPDNFQSRRPNTSFCFLDIRSPGLGDTAMYLCATSRDGGGAYNEQFFGPGTRLTVL.

There are a few counts of this clonotype. A far larger clone is one nucleotide away, so this likely arose from a read error. The V call is TRBV12-3 or TRBV12-4, the J call TRBJ2-3; 7 nucleotides align to TRBD2. The DNA end is more similar to TRBJ2-7, so the J call may be wrong. The CDR3 totals 15 residues. The CDR3 DNA reads as TGTGCCAGCAGTTTTCGGCGGGAGAAGGTTTTCGAGCAGTACTTC. As protein: CASSFRREKVFEQYF.

This clonotype was seen only a few times. V is TRBV18 and J is TRBJ2-3, with D perhaps given as TRBD1 or TRBD2 (5 bases each). The germline V gene encodes CDR1 KGHSH and CDR2 LQKENI. This CDR3 has 15 amino acids. V lost 3 bases and J lost 9, with 19 bases in between. The CDR3 spells CASSPISGQIVTQYF. CDR3 in DNA: TGTGCCAGCTCACCGATCTCGGGGCAGATAGTCACGCAGTATTTT.

This clonotype was seen ten or more times. An end of the junction does not agree with germline; a read error may underlie this. The chain couples TRBV10-2 to TRBJ2-2; weak D call: TRBD2 (5 bases). Germline V lookup: CDR1 WSHSY, CDR2 SAAADI. The CDR3 contains 16 residues. CDR3 residues: CASNERRRTNTGELFF. CDR3 DNA: TGCGCCAGCAATGAGAGAAGGAGGACGAACACCGGGGAGCTGTTTTTT.

This clonotype was observed many times. This chain connects TRBV12-3 or TRBV12-4 to TRBJ1-5; a possible D gene is TRBD1 (6 bases). The CDR3 is 14 amino acids. The V end was cut by 6 bases, the J end by 5 bases, with 14 bases between. This CDR3 reads CASSSGTTYQPQHF. CDR3 coding DNA: TGTGCCAGCAGCTCCGGGACAACCTATCAGCCCCAGCATTTT.

In this sample, this clonotype turned up a few times. The chain links TRBV12-5 to TRBJ2-1, with D uncertain. The CDR3 is made up of 15 amino acids. The V end was cut by 4 bases, the J end by 0 bases, with 10 bases between. The germline V gene encodes CDR1 LGHNT and CDR2 FRNRAP. The CDR3 sequence: CASGSLSPSYNEQFF. The DNA of the CDR3 is TGTGCTAGTGGTTCGCTGAGCCCCTCCTACAATGAGCAGTTCTTC.

This clonotype was counted ten times or more. One end of the junction is discordant with germline, which a read error may explain. The V and J genes are TRBV11-3 and TRBJ1-2, with unresolved D. CDR3 length: 13 residues. The germline V gene encodes CDR1 SGHNT and CDR2 YENEEA. CDR3 protein: CASSLERLYGYTF. The CDR3 DNA reads as TGTGCCAGCAGCCTAGAGCGGTTGTACGGCTACACCTTC.

There are a few counts of this clonotype. The chain links TRBV5-1 to TRBJ2-6; D gene unclear. The length of the CDR3 is 16 residues. Germline values: CDR1 SGHRS, CDR2 YFSETQ. Trimming pared 0 bases from V and 0 bases from J, leaving 7 bases between. The CDR3 here is CASSLEGASGANVLTF. CDR3 DNA: TGCGCCAGCAGCTTGGAGGGCGCCTCTGGGGCCAACGTCCTGACTTTC.

The chain employs TRBV18 and TRBJ2-3, with 7 bases fitting TRBD1. The germline V gene has CDR1 KGHSH and CDR2 LQKENI. V was pared by 10 bases and J by 2 bases, with 6 bases of the junction left unmatched. The CDR3 sequence is 13 residues long. CDR3 bases: TGTGCCACCACAGGGGCGATCACAGATACGCAGTATTTT. Its protein product is CATTGAITDTQYF.

This clonotype was observed many times. V gene TRBV29-1 combines with J gene TRBJ2-7; D ambiguous. Germline assignment: CDR1 SQVTM and CDR2 ANQGSEA. Trimming took 3 bases from V and 2 from J, leaving 11 bases between them. The CDR3 is 13 amino acids. As DNA, the CDR3 is TGCAGCGTTGATGTTACGGGCACCTACGAGCAGTACTTC. Protein: CSVDVTGTYEQYF.

This clonotype was seen many times. V is TRBV12-3 or TRBV12-4 and J is TRBJ1-1; D not certain. Trimming removed 5 bases from V and 4 bases from J, with 11 bases in between. The CDR3 contains 13 residues. The CDR3 sequence is CASSLQSGTEAFF. CDR3 nucleotide sequence: TGTGCCAGCAGTCTCCAAAGTGGCACTGAAGCTTTCTTT.

This clonotype was counted ten times or more. V and J are TRBV14 and TRBJ2-5; possibly TRBD2 for D (6 bases). Germline CDR1 and CDR2: SGHDN and FVKESK. The CDR3 runs 18 residues. With 1 base removed from V and 7 bases from J, the gap between germline ends came to 25 bases. Written as DNA, the CDR3 is TGTGCCAGCAGCCAAGTACAGTCCCGACTAGGCCGGGCGGGGACCCAGTACTTC. Residues: CASSQVQSRLGRAGTQYF.